This T cell receptor beta chain was sequenced for a study of T-cell reconstitution after alpha-beta-depleted transplantation in children. Findings and limits, study-wide: Expanded graft clones, several hundred of them, were reportedly the source of alpha-beta T cells about two months after transplant.

This CDR3 is 15 amino acids long. In germline, CDR1 is LNHDA, CDR2 SQIVND (reference sequence). With V trimmed by 7 bases and J by 0 bases, 7 bases remained unmatched. This clonotype was counted many times. Its target is not known. Unique molecular identifiers were used in preparing the TCRbeta library. One entry per CDR3 protein results from TCRdb running MiXCR on the PCR reads. The sample has about 980,000 distinct CDR3 sequences, about 29% seen once. The material was PBMCs, mostly from graft donor cells, obtained 360 days after TCRalphabeta/CD19-depleted stem cell transplant. The chain couples TRBV19 to TRBJ2-3; 7 bases are shared with TRBD2. The TCR comes from a boy less than two years old who had a stem cell transplant for SCID, so the T cells may come from the graft donor. The CDR3 reads CASTPGGTSTDTQYF. The DNA for the CDR3 is TGTGCCAGTACCCCCGGGGGGACCAGCACAGATACGCAGTATTTT.